This T cell receptor (beta chain) was sequenced in a study of a mutant IDH1 vaccine in newly diagnosed glioma. The CDR3 spans 12 residues. V lost 4 bases and J lost 7, with 10 bases in between. Per germline, CDR1 MNHEY and CDR2 SVGAGI. Worth noting for this clone: Its target is unknown.

Regarding time point: week 35, safety follow-up. The study gave 300 ug of mutant IDH1 20-mer peptide per vaccine dose, with topical imiquimod. Eight vaccinations went to patients in weeks 1, 3, 5, 7, 11, 15, 19, 23. Measured with immunoSEQ multiplex PCR; TCRdb has only the in-frame clones, and not every one. The table lists just over 65,000 clones, roughly 84% of them singletons. This specimen consisted of PBMCs, obtained from a glioma patient whose treatment included an IDH1 peptide vaccine. This TCR was recovered from a man aged 18 to 35 with glioma. The chain has TRBV6-5 and TRBJ1-1; D remains unclear. This chain's CDR3 is CASSSFGVEAFF. In nucleotides, the CDR3 is TGTGCCAGCAGTTCTTTTGGAGTTGAAGCTTTCTTT.